Below are 25 T cell receptor beta chains sequenced from a single sample in a study of graft-versus-host responses after intestinal transplantation. Processing released intraepithelial and lamina propria lymphocytes from the graft tissue. Clones were sequenced by immunoSEQ multiplex PCR, and TCRdb holds only the in-frame ones, with some missing. The sample consists of just under 65,000 clones, roughly nine tenths of them appearing once. The specimen comprised ileum tissue, sampled more than 350 days after transplant. These receptors originate from a human patient who received an intestinal transplant, so some T cells may come from the graft donor.

The chain is built from TRBV4-2 and TRBJ2-2, with TRBD2 identical over 11 bases. CDR1 LGHNA and CDR2 YNFKEQ come from the germline V gene. The trim removed 4 bases at V and 0 bases at J, leaving 4 bases unmatched. The CDR3 has 17 amino acids. CDR3 loop: CASSRGTSGPNTGELFF. CDR3 sequence (DNA): TGTGCCAGCAGCCGCGGGACTAGCGGACCGAACACCGGGGAGCTGTTTTTT.

The V call is TRBV4-2, the J call TRBJ2-1, with D unclear. V was pared by 5 bases and J by 0 bases, with 5 bases between. The CDR3 sequence is 13 residues long. Germline CDR1 is LGHNA and CDR2 is YNFKEQ. CDR3 region: CASSTTSYNEQFF. The DNA for the CDR3 is TGTGCCAGCAGCACTACCTCCTACAATGAGCAGTTCTTC.

This chain connects TRBV4-2 to TRBJ2-7; TRBD2 aligns across 7 bases. This CDR3 has 13 amino acids. V was clipped by 1 base and J by 6 bases; unmatched bases: 3. The germline CDR1 and CDR2 sequences are LGHNA and YNFKEQ. The CDR3 nucleotides read TGTGCCAGCAGCCAAGGGCGGGAGCCCGAGCAGTACTTC. This codes for CASSQGREPEQYF.

The CDR3 bases are TGCGCCAGCAGCTTGGATCAGGGGGCATATTACGAGCAGTACTTC. Translating it yields CASSLDQGAYYEQYF. The chain uses TRBV5-1 and TRBJ2-7; 8 bases are a match to TRBD1. The CDR3 has 15 residues. Trimming cost V 0 bases and J 4 bases; bases outside gene matches: 6. In germline, CDR1 is SGHRS, CDR2 YFSETQ. The full variable domain, completed using reference TRBV5-1 and TRBJ2-7, is KAGVTQTPRYLIKTRGQQVTLSCSPISGHRSVSWYQQTPGQGLQFLFEYFSETQRNKGNFPGRFSGRQFSNSRSEMNVSTLELGDSALYLCASSLDQGAYYEQYFGPGTRLTVT.

The chain joins TRBV27 to TRBJ2-7; 7 bases are a match to TRBD2. Trimming removed 3 bases from V and 7 bases from J; junction bases left unmatched: 12. This CDR3 contains 15 residues. Per the germline V gene, CDR1 is MNHEY and CDR2 is SMNVEV (reference sequence). Here the CDR3 reads CASSFGGGLAWEQYF. CDR3 coding DNA: TGTGCCAGCAGTTTCGGGGGAGGGCTCGCTTGGGAGCAGTACTTC.

V and J are TRBV5-1 and TRBJ2-3; no definite D call. Germline-derived CDR1 and CDR2 are SGHRS and YFSETQ. The germline V and J ends were trimmed by 5 bases and 2 bases, with 12 bases remaining between them. CDR3 length: 14 amino acids. CDR3: CASSSSPLTDTQYF. The CDR3, as DNA: TGCGCCAGCAGTTCGAGTCCTCTCACAGATACGCAGTATTTT.

The chain recombines TRBV4-1 with TRBJ2-1; no reliable D call. Trimming pared 3 bases from V and 8 bases from J, leaving 11 bases between. Germline CDR1 MGHRA, CDR2 YSYEKL. The CDR3 consists of 13 residues. CDR3 loop: CASSHSRFYEQFF. The CDR3 DNA reads TGCGCCAGCAGCCACTCCAGGTTTTATGAGCAGTTCTTC.

V usage is TRBV5-5 and J usage is TRBJ1-6, with a tentative D call TRBD1 (5 bases). The CDR3 extends over 15 amino acids. Trimming stripped 0 bases from V and 13 bases from J, with 17 bases between. Germline-derived CDR1 and CDR2 are SGHKS and YYEKEE (reference sequence). CDR3 nucleotide sequence: TGTGCCAGCAGCTTGGTCCAATACGGGGCCTTGCCCCTCCACTTT. Amino acid sequence: CASSLVQYGALPLHF.

The V call is TRBV28, the J call TRBJ2-7; no reliable D call. This CDR3 has 15 residues. The V end was cut by 5 bases, the J end by 7 bases, with 21 bases between. Looked up from germline, CDR1 is MDHEN and CDR2 is SYDVKM. The CDR3 DNA reads TGTGCCAGCAGTCTGGCAGGAGCCAGGCTGGAAGAGCAGTACTTC. Translation: CASSLAGARLEEQYF.

This clone was observed once. The rearrangement joins TRBV6-6 to TRBJ2-5; 12 bases are shared with TRBD2. Trimming took 2 bases from V and 5 from J; bases not matched to a gene: 6. Germline assignment: CDR1 MNHNY and CDR2 SVGAGI (reference sequence). This CDR3 has 16 amino acids. Written as DNA, the CDR3 is TGTGCCAGCAGTTACGGGCTAGCGGGAGGGGAGGAGACCCAGTACTTC. This codes for CASSYGLAGGEETQYF.

The rearrangement links TRBV6-1 to TRBJ1-3, with unresolved D. Germline CDR1 and CDR2: MNHNS and SASEGT. V lost 4 bases, J lost 3 bases, and 4 bases lay in between. This CDR3 is built from 12 residues. This chain's CDR3 is CASSAGGNTIYF. CDR3 bases: TGTGCCAGCAGTGCAGGTGGAAACACCATATATTTT.

The rearrangement joins TRBV25-1 to TRBJ1-3, with TRBD1 matching over 9 bases. Germline V gene data show CDR1 as MGHDK and CDR2 as SYGVNS. The length of the CDR3 is 17 residues. V dropped 8 bases and J dropped 1; count of bases not matched to a gene: 12. The CDR3 nucleotides are TGTGCCAGCTCTTCCGGGACAGGGAAGGGTTCTGGAAACACCATATATTTT. Encoded protein: CASSSGTGKGSGNTIYF.

This clone was seen a single time. The J gene is TRBJ1-4, the V gene TRBV6-1; D remains ambiguous. The CDR3 is 15 residues long. Trimming cost V 1 base and J 4 bases, with 10 bases left between them. CDR1 is MNHNS and CDR2 is SASEGT in the germline V gene. The CDR3 sequence is CASSEDQWGNEKLFF. In DNA form, the CDR3 reads TGTGCCAGCAGTGAAGATCAGTGGGGTAATGAAAAACTGTTTTTT.

The chain employs TRBV7-9 and TRBJ2-2; D is perhaps TRBD1 or TRBD2 (5 bases each). Trimming took 3 bases from V and 0 from J, leaving 8 bases between them. CDR1 is SEHNR, CDR2 FQNEAQ, per germline (reference sequence). CDR3 length: 15 amino acids. The CDR3 sequence is CASSLRGANTGELFF. The CDR3 nucleotides read TGTGCCAGCAGCTTGAGGGGTGCGAACACCGGGGAGCTGTTTTTT.

The chain links TRBV2 to TRBJ1-2; 11 nucleotides align to TRBD1. This CDR3 has 18 residues. Unmatched junction bases numbered 15, after V lost 6 bases and J lost 3 bases. Germline V CDR1 and CDR2: SNHLY, FYNNEI. In nucleotides, the CDR3 is TGTGCCAGCAGGGGCCCGGGGGACAGGGGGTATAATTACTATGGCTACACCTTC. Protein: CASRGPGDRGYNYYGYTF.

In this sample, this clone turned up a few times. The chain combines TRBV7-9 with TRBJ2-7, with D hard to call. The CDR3 length is 12 residues. Germline CDR1 is SEHNR and CDR2 is FQNEAQ (reference sequence). V was cut by 5 bases and J by 1 base, with 6 bases left in between. For the CDR3, the DNA is TGTGCCAGCAGCCGTCTTTCCTACGAGCAGTACTTC. Amino acid sequence: CASSRLSYEQYF.

This chain joins TRBV7-9 and TRBJ2-5; TRBD2 aligns across 7 bases. Judging by the DNA end, TRBJ2-7 fits better; the J call may be wrong. The germline gives CDR1 SEHNR, CDR2 FQNEAQ (reference sequence). The CDR3 runs 14 residues. For the CDR3, the DNA is TGTGCCAGCAGCTTGTCAGCGGGACCCTACGAGCAGTACTTC. Translating it yields CASSLSAGPYEQYF.

This sequence joins TRBV29-1 and TRBJ2-2; possibly TRBD1 for D (5 bases). V shed 7 bases and J shed 0 bases, with 12 bases lying between them. Germline V lookup: CDR1 SQVTM, CDR2 ANQGSEA. The CDR3 contains 14 residues. The CDR3 reads CSALDTSNTGELFF. DNA of the CDR3: TGCAGCGCTTTGGACACGTCGAACACCGGGGAGCTGTTTTTT.

V is TRBV6-5 and J is TRBJ1-1; 7 nucleotides agree with TRBD1. V gave up 4 bases and J gave up 0 bases; unmatched junction bases: 2. The CDR3 length is 14 residues. CDR1 MNHEY and CDR2 SVGAGI come from the germline V gene. The CDR3 nucleotides read TGTGCCAGCAGTTGGGACAGCATGAACACTGAAGCTTTCTTT. It encodes CASSWDSMNTEAFF.

The J gene is TRBJ2-5, the V gene TRBV27; unclear D gene. Germline V gene sequence: CDR1 MNHEY, CDR2 SMNVEV (reference sequence). CDR3 length: 14 residues. The V gene lost 3 bases and the J gene lost 2 bases, with 10 bases spanning the gap. The CDR3 bases are TGTGCCAGCAGTTTTCTGCCCGAACAAGAGACCCAGTACTTC. This encodes CASSFLPEQETQYF.

The gene calls are TRBV28 and TRBJ2-7; no clear D gene. Deletions cut 7 bases from V and 2 bases from J, with 24 bases between. Per the germline V gene, CDR1 is MDHEN and CDR2 is SYDVKM. The CDR3 is made up of 17 amino acids. The CDR3 bases are TGTGCCAGCACCCCGTCCCCTCCCCAAACAGTTCCCTACGAGCAGTACTTC. This translates into CASTPSPPQTVPYEQYF.

Notes on this clone: Germline and junction disagree at one end, which may indicate a read error. Other nucleotide sequences from this sample produce the same CDR3. This sequence joins TRBV7-9 and TRBJ1-2; 7 positions match TRBD1. The CDR3 totals 13 residues. Germline assignment: CDR1 SEHNR and CDR2 FQNEAQ (reference sequence). In DNA, the CDR3 is TGTGCCAGCAGCTTGGGACAGTTTGATGGCTATACCTTC. It translates to CASSLGQFDGYTF.

This chain joins TRBV5-6 and TRBJ1-6; D perhaps matches TRBD1 (6 bases). Trimming stripped 3 bases from V and 10 bases from J, with 17 bases between. There are 15 residues in the CDR3. Germline values: CDR1 SGHDT, CDR2 YYEEEE. The CDR3 loop is CASSWGGGKWSPLHF. In DNA form, the CDR3 reads TGTGCCAGCAGCTGGGGAGGGGGTAAGTGGTCACCCCTCCACTTT.

V gene TRBV29-1 combines with J gene TRBJ1-1; 8 nucleotides agree with TRBD1. Germline assignment: CDR1 SQVTM and CDR2 ANQGSEA. The CDR3 contains 12 residues. The J segment lost 7 bases and the V segment lost 7 bases, leaving 8 bases of the junction unmatched. The chain's CDR3 is CSGTGWALEAFF. CDR3 DNA: TGCAGCGGGACAGGGTGGGCACTTGAAGCTTTCTTT.

As regards this clone: The same CDR3 is also encoded by other DNA sequences in this sample. The genes are TRBV4-1 and TRBJ2-7; D gene uncertain. CDR3 size: 13 residues. V was trimmed by 1 base and J by 6 bases, leaving 10 bases between them. In germline, CDR1 is MGHRA, CDR2 YSYEKL. This CDR3 is CASSQGLPSEQYF. The CDR3 nucleotides are TGCGCCAGCAGCCAAGGATTACCTTCCGAGCAGTACTTC.